One sample yielded the 3 T cell receptor beta chains listed below, sequenced in a study of T cells in Graves' hyperthyroidism and ophthalmopathy (dated by TCRdb to about 2019). Library construction relied on multiplex PCR. Sequencing was carried out with an Illumina HiSeq 2000. The TCR beta CDR3 regions were amplified from RNA transcripts. The TCR CDR3 was subjected to a first round of RT-PCR using the HTBI primer set and the Qiagen OneStep RT-PCR kit. Starting from the raw public reads, TCRdb applied fastp trimming at Q25, assembled clones with MiXCR and retained in-frame beta chains. Rows are unified per CDR3 protein, each entry keeping the most common DNA and genes. The sample table shows about 350,000 distinct CDR3 sequences, and approximately 13% are seen once. The biggest ten clones account for almost 35% of the sample. The sequenced material came from blood. The receptors here all came from a woman between 40 and 55 years old with Graves' ophthalmopathy.

The chain uses TRBV3-1 and TRBJ2-5; 9 bases are shared with TRBD2. This CDR3 is built from 14 residues. V lost 4 bases to trimming and J lost 5 bases; unmatched junction nucleotides: 5. Germline CDR1 LGHDT, CDR2 YNNKEL (reference sequence). CDR3 amino acids: CASSLRLAAETQYF. CDR3 sequence (DNA): TGTGCCAGCAGCCTCAGACTAGCGGCGGAGACCCAGTACTTC.

This clonotype was detected a few times. The DNA of the CDR3 is TGTGCCAGCAGTGAATCCTGGGCTGAAGCTTTCTTT. Its protein product is CASSESWAEAFF. This chain uses TRBV25-1 with TRBJ1-1; unclear D gene. Germline lookup yields CDR1 MGHDK and CDR2 SYGVNS. V shed 1 base and J shed 6 bases, with 6 bases lying between them. This CDR3 is 12 amino acids long.

This clonotype has at least ten counts. V is TRBV7-8 and J is TRBJ1-5, with D hard to call. CDR3 size: 17 residues. Germline V gene lookup returns CDR1 SGHVS and CDR2 FQNEAQ. The V and J ends lost 2 bases and 6 bases respectively, with 20 bases between them. The CDR3 DNA reads TGTGCCAGCAGCTTAAGTAGGACCGGTGCTGGAGTTCAGCCCCAGCATTTT. Its translation is CASSLSRTGAGVQPQHF. The variable domain in full, completed from reference TRBV7-8 and TRBJ1-5, reads GAGVSQSPRYKVAKRGQDVALRCDPISGHVSLFWYQQALGQGPEFLTYFQNEAQLDKSGLPSDRFFAERPEGSVSTLKIQRTQQEDSAVYLCASSLSRTGAGVQPQHFGDGTRLSIL.